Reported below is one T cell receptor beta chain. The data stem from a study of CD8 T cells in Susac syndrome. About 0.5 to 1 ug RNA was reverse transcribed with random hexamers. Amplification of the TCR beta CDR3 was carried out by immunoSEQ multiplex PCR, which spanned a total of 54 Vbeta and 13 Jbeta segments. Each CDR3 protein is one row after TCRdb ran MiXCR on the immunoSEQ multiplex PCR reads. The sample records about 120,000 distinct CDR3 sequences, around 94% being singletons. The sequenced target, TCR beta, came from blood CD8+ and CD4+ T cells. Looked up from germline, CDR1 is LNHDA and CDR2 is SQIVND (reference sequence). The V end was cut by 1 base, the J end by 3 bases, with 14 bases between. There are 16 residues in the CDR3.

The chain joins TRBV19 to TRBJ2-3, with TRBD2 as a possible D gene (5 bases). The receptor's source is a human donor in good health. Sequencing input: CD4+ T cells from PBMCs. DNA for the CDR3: TGTGCCAGTAGTATAGTAGGAGGAACCTTTACAGATACGCAGTATTTT. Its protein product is CASSIVGGTFTDTQYF.